The rows below give T cell receptor beta chains drawn from one sample of a study of blood T cell repertoires in COVID-19. The table came from immunoSEQ multiplex PCR; TCRdb's copy has only in-frame clones and leaves some out. The data show more than 95,000 clones, with around four fifths seen just once and around 25% held by the top ten. The sequenced material came from peripheral blood. These receptors came from a human donor in a cohort sampled during active COVID-19. The CDR3 runs from the conserved cysteine through the conserved F or W. D genes are given only for firm matches. Where a row states a size, it is once, few, many or the class of an expanded clone; other rows omit it.

clone_size j_call d_call v_call cdr3_length cdr3_nt cdr3_aa
NA TRBJ1-6 NA TRBV30 14 TGTGCCTGGAGTGTGGCAAGGGGATATTCACCCCTCCACTTT CAWSVARGYSPLHF
few TRBJ1-2 NA TRBV6-5 11 TGTGCCAGCTCAGAGGGGGAAGGCTACACCTTC CASSEGEGYTF
NA TRBJ2-1 TRBD2 TRBV3-1/TRBV3-2 15 TGTGCCAGCAGCGATAGCGGGAGTTTCCACAATGAGCAGTTCTTC CASSDSGSFHNEQFF
NA TRBJ2-7 TRBD1 TRBV28 13 TGTGCCAGCAGACGGACAGGGGCAGTCGAGCAGTACTTC CASRRTGAVEQYF
NA TRBJ1-2 TRBD1 TRBV2 15 TGTGCCAGCAGTGTCATACAGGGGTCTCCCTTCGGCTACACCTTC CASSVIQGSPFGYTF
NA TRBJ2-1 TRBD2 TRBV19 14 TGTGCCAGTAGTAAGCTAGCGGCTTACAATGAGCAGTTCTTC CASSKLAAYNEQFF
NA TRBJ2-5 NA TRBV3-1/TRBV3-2 13 TGTGCCAGCAGCCAAGGCTCCTATGAGACCCAGTACTTC CASSQGSYETQYF
NA TRBJ1-2 TRBD1 TRBV9 15 TGTGCCAGCAGTTTAACAGGGGGCCGTAACTATGGCTACACCTTC CASSLTGGRNYGYTF
NA TRBJ2-3 NA TRBV4-1 15 TGCGCCAGCAGCCTCCGGGACTCCCCCACAGATACGCAGTATTTT CASSLRDSPTDTQYF
few TRBJ1-1 NA TRBV2 13 TGTGCCAGCATCCAAAACATGAACACTGAAGCTTTCTTT CASIQNMNTEAFF
NA TRBJ1-1 NA TRBV6-2/TRBV6-3 15 TGTGCCAGCAGTGACGGACACACCATGAACACTGAAGCTTTCTTT CASSDGHTMNTEAFF
NA TRBJ1-2 NA TRBV9 14 TGTGCCAGCAGTCGTTCCCCCTCGGGGGATGGCTACACCTTC CASSRSPSGDGYTF
once TRBJ1-2 NA TRBV6-1 13 TGTGCCAGCAGTGAAAACAGGGACTATGGCTACACCTTC CASSENRDYGYTF
NA TRBJ2-3 NA TRBV9 15 TGTGCCAGCAGCGTAGCTAGCGCCCGCACAGATACGCAGTATTTT CASSVASARTDTQYF
NA TRBJ1-5 TRBD1 TRBV7-2 18 TGTGCCAGCAGCTTAATACAGGGGGGCGGAAGGGGCAATCAGCCCCAGCATTTT CASSLIQGGGRGNQPQHF
few TRBJ2-1 TRBD2 TRBV6-2/TRBV6-3 12 TGTGCCAGCAGTTACGAAGCGGGATTACAGTTCTTC CASSYEAGLQFF
NA TRBJ2-5 NA TRBV12-3/TRBV12-4 13 TGTGCCAGCAGTCTTCAGGATTCTGGGACCCAGTACTTC CASSLQDSGTQYF
many TRBJ2-3 NA TRBV6-5 15 TGTGCCAGCAGCAGACAGCCACTAAGCACAGATACGCAGTATTTT CASSRQPLSTDTQYF
NA TRBJ1-2 TRBD1 TRBV5-6 16 TGTGCCAGCAGCTTACTTTCCCGCACAGGGGACTATGGCTACACCTTC CASSLLSRTGDYGYTF
NA TRBJ1-2 NA TRBV7-3 16 TGTGCCAGCAGCTTGGGCTGGGGCCCTGGTAACTATGGCTACACCTTC CASSLGWGPGNYGYTF
NA TRBJ2-1 NA TRBV21-1 15 TGTGCCAGCAGGGCGCGGGGGACTACAAGCAATGAGCAGTTCTTC CASRARGTTSNEQFF
once TRBJ2-5 NA TRBV20-1 15 TGCAGTGCTAGTCCCCGGGGGAGAGGACAAGAGACCCAGTACTTC CSASPRGRGQETQYF
NA TRBJ2-5 TRBD1 TRBV28 14 TGTGCCAGCAGCCAACAGGGGGCCCGGGAGACCCAGTACTTC CASSQQGARETQYF
NA TRBJ2-1 TRBD1 TRBV6-5 15 TGTGCCAGCAGCATGACCGGGACAGGGCCCAATGAGCAGTTCTTC CASSMTGTGPNEQFF
NA TRBJ1-1 NA TRBV2 15 TGTGCCAGCAGTGAAGAGCAGGGAAGGTTCACTGAAGCTTTCTTT CASSEEQGRFTEAFF
NA TRBJ1-6 TRBD1 TRBV3-1/TRBV3-2 14 TGTGCCAGCAGCCAACAAGGGGGCGGCTCACCCCTCCACTTT CASSQQGGGSPLHF
NA TRBJ2-7 NA TRBV6-6 12 TGTGCCAGCAGTTTACTAGACTACGAGCAGTACTTC CASSLLDYEQYF
NA TRBJ2-7 TRBD2 TRBV5-3 16 TGTGCCAGAAGCTTGCTCGGGGGGGACCCCTCCTACGAGCAGTACTTC CARSLLGGDPSYEQYF
NA TRBJ1-2 TRBD1 TRBV6-4 14 TGTGCCAGCAGTCCAGGGGGACGCGTTGGTGGCTACACCTTC CASSPGGRVGGYTF
NA TRBJ2-5 TRBD2 TRBV14 15 TGTGCCAGCAGCCAACATCTAGCGGGGCAAGAGACCCAGTACTTC CASSQHLAGQETQYF
NA TRBJ2-3 TRBD1 TRBV5-6 17 TGTGCCAGCAGCCCAGGGACAGCCCCACCTAGCACAGATACGCAGTATTTT CASSPGTAPPSTDTQYF
few TRBJ2-5 NA TRBV4-1 19 TGCGCCAGCAGCCAAGATCCCGGGGTGGGGGGAGGAGACCAAGAGACCCAGTACTTC CASSQDPGVGGGDQETQYF
NA TRBJ2-3 NA TRBV19 14 TGTGCCAGTAGCAGGTCGGGGAGTACAGATACGCAGTATTTT CASSRSGSTDTQYF
NA TRBJ1-6 NA TRBV5-8 17 TGTGCCAGCAGCTTGGTCGGAGAGGTCGGCTATAATTCACCCCTCCACTTT CASSLVGEVGYNSPLHF
NA TRBJ2-1 TRBD2 TRBV18 15 TGTGCCAGCTCACCGGGACTAGCGGGTGACAATGAGCAGTTCTTC CASSPGLAGDNEQFF
NA TRBJ2-7 NA TRBV28 16 TGTGCCAGCAGTATCCTCCGGGGAGACGGGAGCGACGAGCAGTACTTC CASSILRGDGSDEQYF
NA TRBJ2-1 TRBD1 TRBV4-3 15 TGCGCCAGCAGCCGGGGAACAGGGGGCTGGGAGGAGCAGTTCTTC CASSRGTGGWEEQFF
NA TRBJ2-2 NA TRBV6-6 15 TGTGCCAGCAGTTCGACGGGGATGGGGACCGGGGAGCTGTTTTTT CASSSTGMGTGELFF
few TRBJ1-1 NA TRBV6-1 14 TGTGCCAGCAGTGACGGGGGGAAACACACTGAAGCTTTCTTT CASSDGGKHTEAFF
NA TRBJ2-7 TRBD1 TRBV5-4 14 TGTGCCAGCAGCTCCCGACAGGGCTCCTCCGAGCAGTACTTC CASSSRQGSSEQYF
once TRBJ2-4 NA TRBV18 14 TGTGCCAGCTCACCCCCCAATGGGCTCAACATTCAGTACTTC CASSPPNGLNIQYF
NA TRBJ2-5 NA TRBV10-3 14 TGTGCCATCAGTGAGAGGGGGGGCCGAGAGACCCAGTACTTC CAISERGGRETQYF
NA TRBJ2-6 TRBD1 TRBV7-2 18 TGTGCCAGCAGCTTCGTAGGACAGGGTTTCTCTGGGGCCAACGTCCTGACTTTC CASSFVGQGFSGANVLTF
NA TRBJ2-5 NA TRBV19 13 TGTGCCAGTAGTACTCAGGGGCAAGAGACCCAGTACTTC CASSTQGQETQYF
NA TRBJ1-2 TRBD1 TRBV28 15 TGTGCCAGCAGTTTACAGGGGGCGCAGGACTATGGCTACACCTTC CASSLQGAQDYGYTF
NA TRBJ2-1 TRBD1 TRBV29-1 15 TGCAGCGTTGAGGCGCCGGACAGGGCTCGGGATGAGCAGTTCTTC CSVEAPDRARDEQFF
once TRBJ1-5 NA TRBV2 13 TGTGCCAGCAGTGATGGCAGCAATCAGCCCCAGCATTTT CASSDGSNQPQHF